The 6 T cell receptor beta chains listed next were all sequenced from one sample in a study of blood T cell repertoires in COVID-19. The table came from immunoSEQ multiplex PCR; TCRdb's copy has only in-frame clones and leaves some out. The table records around 81,000 clones, 88% of them present only once. The sample was peripheral blood. These receptors all stem from a man between 65 and 85 years old with acute or convalescent COVID-19.

This chain joins TRBV5-1 and TRBJ2-2; the D is unclear. This CDR3 is 14 amino acids long. Germline CDR1 and CDR2: SGHRS and YFSETQ. V was clipped by 6 bases and J by 0 bases, with 9 bases between them. In DNA, the CDR3 is TGCGCCAGCATAGCCGAACCGAACACCGGGGAGCTGTTTTTT. This sequence encodes CASIAEPNTGELFF.

The genes are TRBV18 and TRBJ2-7, with D uncertain. CDR1 KGHSH and CDR2 LQKENI come from the germline V gene. The ends were cut back, 4 bases at V and 0 bases at J, with 7 bases in the middle. This CDR3 region has 13 residues. The chain's CDR3 is CASSLSASYEQYF. Here the CDR3 DNA reads TGTGCCAGCTCACTTAGTGCCTCCTACGAGCAGTACTTC.

This clone was counted at least ten times. The chain has TRBV7-8 and TRBJ2-7; TRBD1 might be the D (6 bases). Looked up from germline, CDR1 is SGHVS and CDR2 is FQNEAQ. The V and J ends lost 0 bases and 2 bases respectively, with 14 bases between them. This CDR3 contains 16 residues. This CDR3 reads CASSLATGTVAYEQYF. The CDR3 nucleotides are TGTGCCAGCAGCTTAGCGACAGGAACGGTAGCCTACGAGCAGTACTTC. Based on the CDR3 plus reference TRBV7-8 and TRBJ2-7, the full variable domain is GAGVSQSPRYKVAKRGQDVALRCDPISGHVSLFWYQQALGQGPEFLTYFQNEAQLDKSGLPSDRFFAERPEGSVSTLKIQRTQQEDSAVYLCASSLATGTVAYEQYFGPGTRLTVT.

The rearrangement uses TRBV18 and TRBJ1-6; D gene uncertain. Trimming removed 2 bases at V and 8 bases at J, with 16 bases between. Germline loops: CDR1 KGHSH, CDR2 LQKENI. This CDR3 contains 16 residues. CDR3 loop: CASSPSGGSGDSPLHF. The CDR3 region has the DNA TGTGCCAGCTCACCATCAGGAGGGTCCGGTGATTCACCCCTCCACTTT. Full variable domain (missing parts from reference TRBV18 and TRBJ1-6): NAGVMQNPRHLVRRRGQEARLRCSPMKGHSHVYWYRQLPEEGLKFMVYLQKENIIDESGMPKERFSAEFPKEGPSILRIQQVVRGDSAAYFCASSPSGGSGDSPLHFGNGTRLTVT.

The V call is TRBV5-1, the J call TRBJ2-7, with 10 bases lining up with TRBD1. V was clipped by 2 bases and J by 5 bases; unmatched bases: 7. The CDR3 length is 15 residues. The germline V gene encodes CDR1 SGHRS and CDR2 YFSETQ. The CDR3 DNA reads as TGCGCCAGCAGCTTCTACGACAGGGGGCAGGACGAGCAGTACTTC. This codes for CASSFYDRGQDEQYF.

The chain employs TRBV5-4 and TRBJ2-7, with 7 bases aligning to TRBD1. The CDR3 loop spans 15 amino acids. Germline CDR1 SGHNT, CDR2 YYREEE (reference sequence). The V segment lost 3 bases and the J segment 2 bases; nucleotides outside the gene matches: 8. The CDR3 reads CASSSPGQGAYEQYF. DNA of the CDR3: TGTGCCAGCAGCTCACCCGGTCAGGGGGCCTACGAGCAGTACTTC.